The rows below give T cell receptor beta chains drawn from one sample of a study of blood T cells in healthy people across ages. TCRdb reprocessed the 5' RACE reads with MiXCR, giving one entry per CDR3 protein. The sample includes approximately 680,000 distinct CDR3 sequences, about 32% seen only once; the top ten take 15%. The sample was blood. The receptors shown here come from a woman aged 80 or over in good health. The CDR3 runs from the conserved cysteine through the conserved F or W. The order of the fields is D gene, J gene, V gene, clone size, CDR3 length, CDR3 protein, CDR3 DNA. The D gene is left open where the match is weak. Expanded clones are given a class, and other clones once, few, many or no size at all.

d_call: TRBD1; j_call: TRBJ2-3; v_call: TRBV6-1; clone_size: many; cdr3_length: 16; cdr3_aa: CASSPLGPGTGDAQYF; cdr3_nt: TGTGCCAGCAGTCCTTTGGGTCCCGGGACAGGGGACGCGCAGTATTTT
d_call: -; j_call: TRBJ1-1; v_call: TRBV5-1; clone_size: -; cdr3_length: 15; cdr3_aa: CASSLESGLNTEAFF; cdr3_nt: TGCGCCAGCAGCTTAGAGTCAGGGCTGAACACTGAAGCTTTCTTT
d_call: -; j_call: TRBJ2-7; v_call: TRBV14; clone_size: many; cdr3_length: 13; cdr3_aa: CASSQVRQGEQYF; cdr3_nt: TGTGCCAGCAGCCAAGTTCGTCAGGGCGAGCAGTACTTC
d_call: TRBD1; j_call: TRBJ1-6; v_call: TRBV7-2; clone_size: few; cdr3_length: 15; cdr3_aa: CASSSPPRGESPLHF; cdr3_nt: TGTGCCAGCAGCAGCCCGCCCAGGGGGGAATCACCCCTCCACTTT
d_call: -; j_call: TRBJ1-6; v_call: TRBV7-9; clone_size: few; cdr3_length: 17; cdr3_aa: CASSSLIIPGQNSPLHF; cdr3_nt: TGTGCCAGCAGCTCACTTATAATACCGGGTCAAAATTCACCCCTCCACTTT
d_call: -; j_call: TRBJ2-3; v_call: TRBV6-1; clone_size: many; cdr3_length: 20; cdr3_aa: CASSPTHLSATHFPTDTQYF; cdr3_nt: TGTGCCAGCAGTCCCACTCATCTCTCCGCGACCCATTTTCCCACAGATACGCAGTATTTT
d_call: TRBD1; j_call: TRBJ1-6; v_call: TRBV5-1; clone_size: many; cdr3_length: 15; cdr3_aa: CASSAGQGDNSPLHF; cdr3_nt: TGCGCCAGCAGCGCCGGACAGGGAGATAATTCACCCCTCCACTTT
d_call: -; j_call: TRBJ2-7; v_call: TRBV10-3; clone_size: many; cdr3_length: 11; cdr3_aa: CAISVKDEQYF; cdr3_nt: TGTGCCATCAGTGTGAAGGACGAGCAGTACTTC
d_call: TRBD1; j_call: TRBJ2-4; v_call: TRBV29-1; clone_size: once; cdr3_length: 12; cdr3_aa: CSVDWTGDERYF; cdr3_nt: TGCAGCGTTGATTGGACAGGGGACGAGCGGTACTTC
d_call: TRBD2; j_call: TRBJ2-1; v_call: TRBV7-3; clone_size: -; cdr3_length: 15; cdr3_aa: CASSGGLAGAIEQFF; cdr3_nt: TGTGCCAGCAGCGGGGGACTAGCGGGAGCTATTGAGCAGTTCTTC
d_call: TRBD1; j_call: TRBJ2-3; v_call: TRBV28; clone_size: few; cdr3_length: 15; cdr3_aa: CASRSSGQGTDTQYF; cdr3_nt: TGTGCCAGCAGATCATCGGGACAGGGGACAGATACGCAGTATTTT
d_call: -; j_call: TRBJ2-2; v_call: TRBV5-1; clone_size: few; cdr3_length: 14; cdr3_aa: CASSADRHTGELFF; cdr3_nt: TGCGCCAGCAGCGCGGACAGACACACCGGGGAGCTGTTTTTT
d_call: TRBD1; j_call: TRBJ1-2; v_call: TRBV9; clone_size: -; cdr3_length: 16; cdr3_aa: CASSVGLGRTGAGYTF; cdr3_nt: TGTGCCAGCAGCGTAGGTCTGGGACGGACAGGAGCTGGCTACACCTTC
d_call: TRBD2; j_call: TRBJ2-1; v_call: TRBV4-1; clone_size: -; cdr3_length: 20; cdr3_aa: CASSHLQMALAVNLHNEQFF; cdr3_nt: TGCGCCAGCAGCCACCTCCAGATGGCACTAGCGGTAAACCTACACAATGAGCAGTTCTTC
d_call: -; j_call: TRBJ2-3; v_call: TRBV7-9; clone_size: once; cdr3_length: 15; cdr3_aa: CANSLVGTSTDTQYF; cdr3_nt: TGTGCCAACAGCTTAGTGGGCACTTCCACAGATACGCAGTATTTT
d_call: TRBD1; j_call: TRBJ1-2; v_call: TRBV6-6; clone_size: -; cdr3_length: 15; cdr3_aa: CASSYDRGFNYGYTF; cdr3_nt: TGTGCCAGCAGTTACGACAGGGGGTTTAACTATGGCTACACCTTC
d_call: TRBD2; j_call: TRBJ2-7; v_call: TRBV7-2; clone_size: few; cdr3_length: 16; cdr3_aa: CASSLAGAGVCSEQYF; cdr3_nt: TGTGCCAGCAGCTTAGCGGGAGCGGGGGTCTGCAGCGAGCAGTACTTC
d_call: TRBD1; j_call: TRBJ2-1; v_call: TRBV11-2; clone_size: many; cdr3_length: 15; cdr3_aa: CASSYPRGQRYEQFF; cdr3_nt: TGTGCCAGCAGCTACCCCAGGGGGCAGAGGTATGAGCAGTTCTTC
d_call: -; j_call: TRBJ1-1; v_call: TRBV7-6; clone_size: -; cdr3_length: 13; cdr3_aa: CASSRSWGTEAFF; cdr3_nt: TGTGCCAGCAGCCGAAGTTGGGGCACTGAAGCTTTCTTT
d_call: TRBD2; j_call: TRBJ2-3; v_call: TRBV10-3; clone_size: -; cdr3_length: 14; cdr3_aa: CAISLAGGPDTQYF; cdr3_nt: TGTGCCATCAGTTTAGCGGGAGGACCAGATACGCAGTATTTT
d_call: TRBD1; j_call: TRBJ2-1; v_call: TRBV18; clone_size: many; cdr3_length: 15; cdr3_aa: CASSPTGTGRNEQFF; cdr3_nt: TGTGCCAGCTCACCGACCGGGACAGGGAGGAATGAGCAGTTCTTC
d_call: TRBD2; j_call: TRBJ2-1; v_call: TRBV10-3; clone_size: many; cdr3_length: 12; cdr3_aa: CALGLGRNEQFF; cdr3_nt: TGTGCCCTGGGACTAGGAAGGAATGAGCAGTTCTTC
d_call: -; j_call: TRBJ2-5; v_call: TRBV19; clone_size: many; cdr3_length: 13; cdr3_aa: CASSIGHQETQYF; cdr3_nt: TGTGCCAGTAGTATCGGCCACCAAGAGACCCAGTACTTC
d_call: TRBD2; j_call: TRBJ2-3; v_call: TRBV20-1; clone_size: many; cdr3_length: 14; cdr3_aa: CSARSSGGTDTQYF; cdr3_nt: TGCAGTGCTAGGTCTAGCGGGGGCACAGATACGCAGTATTTT
d_call: -; j_call: TRBJ1-1; v_call: TRBV6-2/TRBV6-3; clone_size: few; cdr3_length: 13; cdr3_aa: CASRWTANTEAFF; cdr3_nt: TGTGCCAGCAGGTGGACAGCGAACACTGAAGCTTTCTTT
d_call: -; j_call: TRBJ2-2; v_call: TRBV6-1; clone_size: many; cdr3_length: 14; cdr3_aa: CASSRKGDTGELFF; cdr3_nt: TGTGCCAGCAGCCGCAAGGGTGACACCGGGGAGCTGTTTTTT
d_call: TRBD1; j_call: TRBJ2-5; v_call: TRBV5-1; clone_size: many; cdr3_length: 14; cdr3_aa: CASTSGTGEETQYF; cdr3_nt: TGCGCCAGCACCTCTGGGACAGGGGAAGAGACCCAGTACTTC
d_call: -; j_call: TRBJ1-2; v_call: TRBV20-1; clone_size: few; cdr3_length: 14; cdr3_aa: CSARIAVQAGGYTF; cdr3_nt: TGCAGTGCTAGGATAGCGGTACAGGCCGGTGGCTACACCTTC
d_call: -; j_call: TRBJ1-5; v_call: TRBV20-1; clone_size: many; cdr3_length: 14; cdr3_aa: CSAGVQNSNQPQHF; cdr3_nt: TGCAGTGCTGGGGTCCAGAATAGCAATCAGCCCCAGCATTTT
d_call: TRBD1; j_call: TRBJ2-1; v_call: TRBV3-1; clone_size: many; cdr3_length: 16; cdr3_aa: CASSQYGTGIRNEQFF; cdr3_nt: TGTGCCAGCAGCCAATACGGGACAGGGATCCGCAATGAGCAGTTCTTC
d_call: TRBD2; j_call: TRBJ2-7; v_call: TRBV15; clone_size: -; cdr3_length: 16; cdr3_aa: CATSRDRLAGAYEQYF; cdr3_nt: TGTGCCACCAGCAGAGATCGGCTAGCGGGTGCCTACGAGCAGTACTTC
d_call: -; j_call: TRBJ2-2; v_call: TRBV7-2; clone_size: -; cdr3_length: 12; cdr3_aa: CASSQGWVERFF; cdr3_nt: TGTGCCAGCAGCCAGGGCTGGGTTGAGCGGTTTTTT
d_call: -; j_call: TRBJ2-4; v_call: TRBV4-1; clone_size: once; cdr3_length: 14; cdr3_aa: CASSQGLAKNIQYF; cdr3_nt: TGCGCCAGCAGCCAAGGACTAGCCAAAAACATTCAGTACTTC
d_call: TRBD1; j_call: TRBJ2-5; v_call: TRBV28; clone_size: many; cdr3_length: 15; cdr3_aa: CASSRDRGFQETQYF; cdr3_nt: TGTGCCAGCAGCCGAGACAGGGGCTTCCAAGAGACCCAGTACTTC
d_call: -; j_call: TRBJ1-1; v_call: TRBV3-1; clone_size: few; cdr3_length: 14; cdr3_aa: CASSWGRLNTEAFF; cdr3_nt: TGTGCCAGCAGCTGGGGACGGCTGAACACTGAAGCTTTCTTT
d_call: -; j_call: TRBJ2-4; v_call: TRBV5-6; clone_size: few; cdr3_length: 8; cdr3_aa: CASSFGDF; cdr3_nt: TGTGCCAGCAGCTTTGGTGACTTC
d_call: -; j_call: TRBJ1-1; v_call: TRBV7-9; clone_size: -; cdr3_length: 16; cdr3_aa: CASSLGRGTENTEAFF; cdr3_nt: TGTGCCAGCAGCTTAGGAAGGGGGACCGAGAACACTGAAGCTTTCTTT
d_call: TRBD2; j_call: TRBJ2-1; v_call: TRBV6-5; clone_size: many; cdr3_length: 15; cdr3_aa: CASAKVASGGGEQFF; cdr3_nt: TGTGCCAGCGCAAAAGTGGCTAGCGGGGGTGGTGAGCAGTTCTTC
d_call: TRBD1; j_call: TRBJ2-7; v_call: TRBV6-6; clone_size: few; cdr3_length: 17; cdr3_aa: CASSYSNPDRAGYEQYF; cdr3_nt: TGTGCCAGCAGTTACTCCAACCCGGACAGGGCGGGCTACGAGCAGTACTTC
d_call: -; j_call: TRBJ2-1; v_call: TRBV7-3; clone_size: -; cdr3_length: 15; cdr3_aa: CASSFRPGLYDEQFF; cdr3_nt: TGTGCCAGCAGCTTTAGACCGGGACTTTATGATGAGCAGTTCTTC
d_call: -; j_call: TRBJ2-3; v_call: TRBV7-9; clone_size: -; cdr3_length: 17; cdr3_aa: CASSLHRRHTSTDTQYF; cdr3_nt: TGTGCCAGCAGCTTACACAGGCGACACACTAGCACAGATACGCAGTATTTT
d_call: TRBD1; j_call: TRBJ2-3; v_call: TRBV6-1; clone_size: -; cdr3_length: 18; cdr3_aa: CASSTRDRGVIGADTQYF; cdr3_nt: TGTGCCAGCAGCACCCGGGACAGGGGAGTGATTGGCGCAGATACGCAGTATTTT
d_call: -; j_call: TRBJ2-7; v_call: TRBV5-8; clone_size: many; cdr3_length: 13; cdr3_aa: CASSLEGGNEQYF; cdr3_nt: TGTGCCAGCAGCTTAGAGGGCGGCAACGAGCAGTACTTC
d_call: -; j_call: TRBJ1-1; v_call: TRBV28; clone_size: many; cdr3_length: 14; cdr3_aa: CASRVYPGNTEAFF; cdr3_nt: TGTGCCAGCAGAGTTTACCCGGGGAACACTGAAGCTTTCTTT
d_call: -; j_call: TRBJ2-7; v_call: TRBV6-1; clone_size: many; cdr3_length: 15; cdr3_aa: CASSEGWQAGGEQYF; cdr3_nt: TGTGCCAGCAGTGAGGGGTGGCAGGCCGGAGGGGAGCAGTACTTC
d_call: -; j_call: TRBJ2-1; v_call: TRBV12-3/TRBV12-4; clone_size: once; cdr3_length: 10; cdr3_aa: CASSLREQFF; cdr3_nt: TGTGCCAGCAGTTTAAGGGAGCAGTTCTTC
d_call: -; j_call: TRBJ2-7; v_call: TRBV9; clone_size: many; cdr3_length: 13; cdr3_aa: CASSVGPGYEQYF; cdr3_nt: TGTGCCAGCAGCGTAGGTCCAGGCTACGAGCAGTACTTC
d_call: TRBD2; j_call: TRBJ2-1; v_call: TRBV5-1; clone_size: many; cdr3_length: 18; cdr3_aa: CASSSGAGGRTFYNEQFF; cdr3_nt: TGCGCCAGCAGCTCGGGAGCGGGGGGCCGGACATTTTACAATGAGCAGTTCTTC
d_call: -; j_call: TRBJ1-5; v_call: TRBV27; clone_size: many; cdr3_length: 14; cdr3_aa: CASPTVKGNQPQHF; cdr3_nt: TGTGCCAGCCCGACAGTGAAGGGCAATCAGCCCCAGCATTTT
d_call: -; j_call: TRBJ2-7; v_call: TRBV5-1; clone_size: few; cdr3_length: 14; cdr3_aa: CASSLGQRDNEQYF; cdr3_nt: TGCGCCAGCAGCCTGGGACAGCGGGACAATGAGCAGTACTTC
d_call: TRBD1; j_call: TRBJ2-5; v_call: TRBV28; clone_size: many; cdr3_length: 14; cdr3_aa: CASSPAGTEETQYF; cdr3_nt: TGTGCCAGCAGTCCCGCCGGGACAGAAGAGACCCAGTACTTC
d_call: TRBD2; j_call: TRBJ2-1; v_call: TRBV20-1; clone_size: many; cdr3_length: 15; cdr3_aa: CSASRTSGPYNEQFF; cdr3_nt: TGCAGTGCCTCTAGGACTAGCGGACCCTACAATGAGCAGTTCTTC
d_call: TRBD2; j_call: TRBJ2-3; v_call: TRBV9; clone_size: -; cdr3_length: 16; cdr3_aa: CASSVASGGAGDTQYF; cdr3_nt: TGTGCCAGCAGCGTAGCTAGCGGGGGGGCTGGAGATACGCAGTATTTT
d_call: TRBD1; j_call: TRBJ1-4; v_call: TRBV9; clone_size: many; cdr3_length: 15; cdr3_aa: CASSVEGDRGEKLFF; cdr3_nt: TGTGCCAGCAGCGTAGAAGGGGACAGGGGCGAAAAACTGTTTTTT